There are a few counts of the clone carrying this T cell receptor (beta chain). TCRdb called the RT-PCR reads again in MiXCR, with one record for every CDR3 protein. The sample lists about a million distinct CDR3 sequences; 15% to 20% were seen once. The data originate from a study of patients and donors after allogeneic stem cell transplantation. The CDR3 contains 14 residues. V was pared by 5 bases and J by 3 bases, with 13 bases between. The rearrangement links TRBV12-3 or TRBV12-4 to TRBJ1-1; D call uncertain. The sequenced material came from blood, either unsorted or a sorted T cell fraction (not recorded which). This TCR derives from a human donor who was either an allogeneic HSCT recipient or a stem cell or donor lymphocyte infusion donor (not recorded which). It is not recorded whose cells these are; they may come from a transplant donor. The CDR3 bases are TGTGCCAGCAGTCCCTCAGGCAGTTACACTGAAGCTTTCTTT. Protein product: CASSPSGSYTEAFF.